This T cell receptor (beta chain) was obtained from a study of T cell responses to AZD1222 COVID-19 vaccine. Study summary: Analysis merged second doses at about 4 or about 12 weeks. Whole-study findings and limits: A mostly white British donor set with more females was recruited, and clonal diversity was possibly underestimated. Nearly half of spike-specific TCRs reportedly target unmutated variant regions.

The assay was immunoSEQ multiplex PCR, and TCRdb's table has in-frame clones only and misses some. The profile covers approximately 260,000 clones, with more than 80% appearing a single time and 0.5% to 0.7% taken by the ten largest. Trimming at V came to 3 bases and at J to 6 bases, leaving 7 bases not matched to a gene. CDR3 length equals 14 residues. Germline-derived CDR1 and CDR2 are SEHNR and FQNEAQ (reference sequence). Comments on this clone: Antigen: not known.

This sequence originates from an adult in good health. The sample consisted of peripheral blood, taken on day 0 of AZD1222 vaccination. The gene calls are TRBV7-9 and TRBJ2-7; 8 nucleotides agree with TRBD2. CDR3 sequence (DNA): TGTGCCAGCAGCTTTCAACAGGGACTAGGCGAGCAGTACTTC. Its translation is CASSFQQGLGEQYF.